Below are 22 T cell receptor beta chains sequenced from a single sample in a study of blood T cell repertoires in COVID-19. Here immunoSEQ multiplex PCR was the method, and the copy in TCRdb shows in-frame clones only, minus some. The table has 150,000 to 200,000 clones, 75% to 90% seen once. The sample comprised PBMCs or T cells enriched from blood (not recorded which). The receptors originated from a woman aged 40 to 50 with acute COVID-19.

V gene TRBV12-5 combines with J gene TRBJ2-1; possible D gene TRBD1, 6 bases. This CDR3 has 13 residues. Trimming removed 6 bases from V and 10 bases from J, with 16 bases in between. Germline values: CDR1 LGHNT, CDR2 FRNRAP. CDR3 residues: CASGYGQSNEQFF. The CDR3 DNA is TGTGCTAGTGGCTATGGACAGTCCAACGAGCAGTTCTTC.

V gene TRBV14 combines with J gene TRBJ1-2; 7 bases align to TRBD1. Germline V CDR1 and CDR2: SGHDN, FVKESK. V trimming: 4 bases; J trimming: 1 base; junction bases outside the gene matches: 3. The CDR3 has 14 amino acids. As DNA, the CDR3 is TGTGCCAGCAGCCGGGACAGCCTTAACTATGGCTACACCTTC. Translated: CASSRDSLNYGYTF.

The rearrangement links TRBV19 to TRBJ1-1, with a tentative D call TRBD1 (6 bases). Trimming cost V 4 bases and J 5 bases, with 17 bases left between them. Germline lookup yields CDR1 LNHDA and CDR2 SQIVND (reference sequence). The CDR3 has 15 residues. In DNA, the CDR3 is TGTGCCAGTAGTAATCAGGGGAGGGGGACAACTGAAGCTTTCTTT. Amino acid sequence: CASSNQGRGTTEAFF.

V and J are TRBV7-9 and TRBJ1-2; D is possibly TRBD1 (5 bases). CDR1 and CDR2 (germline): SEHNR, FQNEAQ (reference sequence). V was pared by 0 bases and J by 8 bases, with 13 bases between. The CDR3 is made up of 14 amino acids. In nucleotides, the CDR3 is TGTGCCAGCAGCTTAGCGTCAGGGTTGAGAGGCTACACCTTC. It specifies CASSLASGLRGYTF.

The chain recombines TRBV11-3 with TRBJ2-2; 16 positions match TRBD2. CDR1 is SGHNT, CDR2 YENEEA, per germline. Trimming removed 4 bases from V and 6 bases from J; junction bases left unmatched: 8. This CDR3 has 18 residues. This chain's CDR3 is CASSSGTSGGAGPGELFF. The CDR3 bases are TGTGCCAGCAGCTCCGGGACTAGCGGGGGGGCCGGTCCCGGGGAGCTGTTTTTT.

This sequence joins TRBV27 and TRBJ1-2, with 7 bases identical to TRBD1. V lost 2 bases, J lost 4 bases, and 4 bases stayed unmatched. CDR1 is MNHEY, CDR2 SMNVEV, per germline (reference sequence). CDR3 length: 14 residues. CDR3 in amino acids: CASSLTGATYGYTF. DNA for the CDR3: TGTGCCAGCAGTTTAACAGGGGCGACCTATGGCTACACCTTC.

J is TRBJ2-1 and V is TRBV7-8; TRBD2 agrees at 9 bases. In germline, CDR1 is SGHVS, CDR2 FQNEAQ. V was pared by 1 base and J by 6 bases, with 4 bases of the junction left unmatched. The CDR3 loop spans 15 amino acids. The CDR3 sequence: CASSLVGGGANEQFF. The CDR3 region has the DNA TGTGCCAGCAGCTTAGTTGGCGGGGGGGCCAATGAGCAGTTCTTC.

The chain couples TRBV7-2 to TRBJ2-5, with 7 bases that match TRBD2. The CDR3 length is 13 residues. The trim removed 3 bases at V and 5 bases at J, leaving 3 bases unmatched. CDR1 SGHTA and CDR2 FQGNSA come from the germline V gene. CDR3 DNA: TGTGCCAGCAGCTTTACTAGCGTCGAGACCCAGTACTTC. Its protein product is CASSFTSVETQYF.

This clone was recorded only once. The chain has TRBV14 and TRBJ2-3; 8 nucleotides match TRBD2. Germline-derived CDR1 and CDR2 are SGHDN and FVKESK. V shed 0 bases and J 3 bases; nucleotides not matched to a gene: 2. This CDR3 region has 15 residues. As DNA, the CDR3 is TGTGCCAGCAGCCAAGACGCTAGCGGGACAGATACGCAGTATTTT. Amino acids: CASSQDASGTDTQYF.

Only one count was recorded for this clone. Compared with germline, one end of the junction differs, possibly owing to a read error. The V call is TRBV30, the J call TRBJ1-3; 8 bases agree with TRBD1. The CDR3 runs 12 residues. Germline V gene lookup returns CDR1 GTSNPN and CDR2 SVGIG (reference sequence). The CDR3 spells CAWSPDREQLNF. DNA for the CDR3: TGTGCCTGGAGTCCGGACAGGGAACAATTAAATTTT.

The chain links TRBV11-2 to TRBJ2-1; TRBD2 aligns across 11 bases. The J segment lost 6 bases and the V segment lost 8 bases, leaving 3 bases of the junction unmatched. The CDR3 extends over 13 amino acids. CDR1 SGHAT and CDR2 FQNNGV come from the germline V gene. The CDR3 DNA reads as TGTGCCAGCGGACTAGCGGGCTCCAATGAGCAGTTCTTC. Protein product: CASGLAGSNEQFF.

V is TRBV7-2 and J is TRBJ1-2; D is undetermined. Trimming removed 1 base at V and 2 bases at J, with 8 bases between. The V gene's germline CDR1 is SGHTA and CDR2 FQGNSA. This CDR3 comprises 14 residues. CDR3 region: CASSLGSVNYGYTF. CDR3 DNA: TGTGCCAGCAGCTTAGGATCGGTCAACTATGGCTACACCTTC.

The chain employs TRBV6-5 and TRBJ2-1, with TRBD1 as a possible D gene (5 bases). Trimming removed 8 bases from V and 3 bases from J, with 17 bases in between. CDR1 and CDR2 from the germline V gene are MNHEY and SVGAGI. The CDR3 is 15 amino acids. The CDR3 nucleotides read TGTGCCAGCTCCTTCCAGGGCGAGGTCTACAATGAGCAGTTCTTC. Translated: CASSFQGEVYNEQFF.

The chain recombines TRBV7-9 with TRBJ2-2; 7 positions match TRBD1. Germline V gene sequence: CDR1 SEHNR, CDR2 FQNEAQ (reference sequence). Losses at the gene ends were 4 bases for V and 4 bases for J; bases not matched to a gene: 3. The CDR3 runs 14 residues. In nucleotides, the CDR3 is TGTGCCAGCAGCTCAGACAGGGTCACCGGGGAGCTGTTTTTT. It is translated as CASSSDRVTGELFF.

CDR3 in DNA: TGCGCCAGCAGCTTGGCCGGGGTTTACGAGCAGTACTTC. Its protein product is CASSLAGVYEQYF. The V gene is TRBV5-1, the J gene TRBJ2-7, with TRBD2 as a possible D gene (5 bases). Trimming shortened V by 0 bases and J by 4 bases, and 8 bases separated the two germline ends. Germline V gives CDR1 SGHRS, CDR2 YFSETQ. CDR3 length: 13 residues. The full variable domain, in which reference TRBV5-1 and TRBJ2-7 provide the parts outside the CDR3, is KAGVTQTPRYLIKTRGQQVTLSCSPISGHRSVSWYQQTPGQGLQFLFEYFSETQRNKGNFPGRFSGRQFSNSRSEMNVSTLELGDSALYLCASSLAGVYEQYFGPGTRLTVT.

This sequence joins TRBV6-5 and TRBJ2-5; D may be TRBD2 (6 bases). Deletions cut 8 bases from V and 5 bases from J, with 18 bases between. CDR3 length: 14 residues. Germline assignment: CDR1 MNHEY and CDR2 SVGAGI. The CDR3 DNA reads as TGTGCCAGCCGCAACGGGGGACTGATGGAGACCCAGTACTTC. Encoded protein: CASRNGGLMETQYF.

This chain joins TRBV29-1 and TRBJ2-5, with D unclear. CDR3 length: 12 residues. Germline-derived CDR1 and CDR2 are SQVTM and ANQGSEA. Trimming removed 4 bases from V and 4 bases from J, with 10 bases in between. The CDR3 protein is CSVVESGETQYF. For the CDR3, the DNA is TGCAGCGTTGTTGAATCAGGAGAGACCCAGTACTTC. The full variable domain, rest sourced from reference TRBV29-1 and TRBJ2-5, is SAVISQKPSRDICQRGTSLTIQCQVDSQVTMMFWYRQQPGQSLTLIATANQGSEATYESGFVIDKFPISRPNLTFSTLTVSNMSPEDSSIYLCSVVESGETQYFGPGTRLLVL.

The chain is built from TRBV28 and TRBJ2-5, with D unresolved. Trimming shortened V by 1 base and J by 4 bases, and 4 bases separated the two germline ends. Per germline, CDR1 MDHEN and CDR2 SYDVKM. CDR3 length: 12 residues. This CDR3 reads CASSLLAETQYF. The CDR3, as DNA: TGTGCCAGCAGTTTATTGGCAGAGACCCAGTACTTC.

The rearrangement uses TRBV7-6 and TRBJ2-3, with 7 nucleotides matching TRBD1. The CDR3 is 14 amino acids. CDR1 is SGHVS and CDR2 is FNYEAQ in the germline V gene. V trimming: 5 bases; J trimming: 4 bases; junction bases outside the gene matches: 6. Written as DNA, the CDR3 is TGTGCCAGCAGCGTTACAGGGGCGGCAGATACGCAGTATTTT. It is translated as CASSVTGAADTQYF.

The V gene is TRBV18, the J gene TRBJ1-4; no reliable D call. V was shortened by 0 bases and J by 4 bases, with 9 bases between the two germline ends. Germline V gives CDR1 KGHSH, CDR2 LQKENI. The CDR3 length is 15 residues. The CDR3 protein is CASSPPLPSNEKLFF. CDR3 sequence (DNA): TGTGCCAGCTCACCACCGCTCCCGAGTAATGAAAAACTGTTTTTT.

This CDR3 is CASSFRRQPNYGYTF. CDR3 DNA sequence: TGTGCCAGCAGTTTTCGTCGACAGCCTAACTATGGCTACACCTTC. The gene calls are TRBV2 and TRBJ1-2; D possibly corresponds to TRBD1 (5 bases). CDR1 SNHLY and CDR2 FYNNEI come from the germline V gene. The CDR3 covers 15 residues. Trimming pared 5 bases from V and 0 bases from J, leaving 13 bases between. Combining the CDR3 with reference TRBV2 and TRBJ1-2 gives the whole variable domain EPEVTQTPSHQVTQMGQEVILRCVPISNHLYFYWYRQILGQKVEFLVSFYNNEISEKSEIFDDQFSVERPDGSNFTLKIRSTKLEDSAMYFCASSFRRQPNYGYTFGSGTRLTVV.

This chain joins TRBV7-2 and TRBJ1-6; no reliable D call. The ends were cut back, 1 base at V and 2 bases at J, with 12 bases in the middle. The CDR3 has 17 residues. CDR1 is SGHTA and CDR2 is FQGNSA in the germline V gene. The CDR3 spells CASSLGDSSAYNSPLHF. DNA for the CDR3: TGTGCCAGCAGCTTAGGCGACTCTAGCGCCTATAATTCACCCCTCCACTTT. Variable domain in full (rest from reference TRBV7-2 and TRBJ1-6): GAGVSQSPSNKVTEKGKDVELRCDPISGHTALYWYRQSLGQGLEFLIYFQGNSAPDKSGLPSDRFSAERTGGSVSTLTIQRTQQEDSAVYLCASSLGDSSAYNSPLHFGNGTRLTVT.